One and the same sample provided the 14 T cell receptor beta chains below, sequenced in a study of cytomegalovirus exposure and HLA in healthy donors. The PCR made use of 60 Vbeta and 13 Jbeta primers. TCRdb keeps only in-frame clones here, not all; method: immunoSEQ multiplex PCR. The sample carries around 160,000 clones, around 81% recorded once. The sequenced sample consisted of PBMCs. Every receptor here comes from a middle-aged woman in good health and CMV-seronegative.

V gene TRBV6-5 combines with J gene TRBJ2-2, with D tentatively TRBD2 (6 bases). CDR1 and CDR2 (germline): MNHEY, SVGAGI. This CDR3 has 14 residues. V was cut by 8 bases and J by 6 bases, with 16 bases left in between. This CDR3 is CASGRGNSPGELFF. CDR3 DNA: TGTGCCAGCGGTCGGGGGAATTCTCCCGGGGAGCTGTTTTTT.

The rearrangement uses TRBV2 and TRBJ2-5, with 8 bases lining up with TRBD1. Germline loops: CDR1 SNHLY, CDR2 FYNNEI. The V and J ends lost 8 bases and 3 bases, in that order; junction bases with no gene match: 5. The CDR3 loop spans 13 amino acids. This chain's CDR3 is CASLGQGKETQYF. The CDR3 coding sequence is TGTGCCAGCTTAGGACAGGGCAAAGAGACCCAGTACTTC.

CDR3 in DNA: TGTGCCAGCAGCTCCCAGGTAGGGACAGTCGCCTACGAGCAGTACTTC. Translated, it gives CASSSQVGTVAYEQYF. V is TRBV7-9 and J is TRBJ2-7, with 7 positions matching TRBD1. Losses at the gene ends were 4 bases for V and 2 bases for J; bases not matched to a gene: 11. The germline gives CDR1 SEHNR, CDR2 FQNEAQ (reference sequence). This CDR3 contains 16 residues.

The chain has TRBV19 and TRBJ2-3, with TRBD1 as a possible D gene (6 bases). The CDR3 sequence is 14 residues long. Germline CDR1 reads LNHDA; CDR2 reads SQIVND (reference sequence). Trimming cost V 5 bases and J 0 bases, with 9 bases left between them. The CDR3 DNA reads as TGTGCCAGTAGTTCAGGACAGAGCACAGATACGCAGTATTTT. Amino acids: CASSSGQSTDTQYF.

The V call is TRBV30, the J call TRBJ2-2; the D is unclear. The CDR3 has 14 residues. The V end lost 4 bases, the J end lost 0 bases, and 9 bases lay between the germline ends. Germline assignment: CDR1 GTSNPN and CDR2 SVGIG (reference sequence). CDR3 sequence: CAWKQQTNTGELFF. DNA for the CDR3: TGTGCCTGGAAACAGCAAACGAACACCGGGGAGCTGTTTTTT.

The chain links TRBV10-1 to TRBJ1-5; 7 bases are shared with TRBD1. The CDR3 totals 16 residues. Trimming removed 8 bases from V and 4 bases from J; junction bases left unmatched: 14. The germline V gene encodes CDR1 WNHNN and CDR2 SYGVQD (reference sequence). CDR3 residues: CASVDDRDYKNQPQHF. DNA for the CDR3: TGCGCCAGCGTCGACGACAGGGATTACAAAAATCAGCCCCAGCATTTT.

V gene TRBV28 combines with J gene TRBJ1-2; D is undetermined. The CDR3 contains 11 residues. CDR1 and CDR2 (germline): MDHEN, SYDVKM. Trimming removed 6 bases at V and 7 bases at J, with 9 bases between. CDR3 loop: CASRADIGYTF. The DNA of the CDR3 is TGTGCCAGCAGGGCAGATATTGGCTACACCTTC.

The rearrangement joins TRBV5-1 to TRBJ1-1; TRBD1 matches 7 bases. Trimming removed 1 base from V and 3 bases from J; junction bases left unmatched: 0. CDR3 size: 13 residues. Germline CDR1 SGHRS, CDR2 YFSETQ. CDR3 nucleotide sequence: TGCGCCAGCAGCTTGACAGGGGACACTGAAGCTTTCTTT. The encoded protein is CASSLTGDTEAFF.

The chain joins TRBV11-2 to TRBJ2-5, with 10 bases lining up with TRBD2. Germline V gene lookup returns CDR1 SGHAT and CDR2 FQNNGV. This CDR3 is built from 18 residues. V lost 2 bases to trimming and J lost 1 base; unmatched junction nucleotides: 10. The CDR3, as DNA: TGTGCCAGCAGCTTAAGGGGGCCCACTAGCGGGGTCCAAGAGACCCAGTACTTC. Its protein product is CASSLRGPTSGVQETQYF.

Only a few counts were recorded for this clone. The chain joins TRBV7-2 to TRBJ1-5, with TRBD1 matching 8 bases. Germline CDR1 is SGHTA and CDR2 is FQGNSA. V gave up 5 bases and J gave up 4 bases; unmatched junction bases: 7. The CDR3 runs 15 residues. CDR3 DNA sequence: TGTGCCAGCAGCCCCTGGACAGGGAAAAATCAGCCCCAGCATTTT. This sequence encodes CASSPWTGKNQPQHF.

The V and J genes are TRBV5-1 and TRBJ1-1; possible D gene TRBD1, 5 bases. The CDR3 loop spans 15 amino acids. Germline V gene data show CDR1 as SGHRS and CDR2 as YFSETQ. V lost 0 bases, J lost 4 bases, and 13 bases lay in between. The CDR3 sequence is CASSLAQVRGTEAFF. CDR3 sequence (DNA): TGCGCCAGCAGCTTGGCACAGGTTAGGGGCACTGAAGCTTTCTTT.

Concerning this clone: Other nucleotide sequences from this sample produce the same CDR3. The chain couples TRBV7-9 to TRBJ2-1, with TRBD2 identical over 11 bases. Germline CDR1 is SEHNR and CDR2 is FQNEAQ (reference sequence). J gave up 4 bases and V 5 bases, and 7 bases lay outside the gene matches. This CDR3 has 16 amino acids. The CDR3 protein is CASSPTSGRSYNEQFF. CDR3 bases: TGTGCCAGCAGCCCAACTAGCGGGAGATCATACAATGAGCAGTTCTTC.

The rearrangement links TRBV5-1 to TRBJ2-7, with D uncertain. The V end lost 0 bases, the J end lost 1 base, and 11 bases lay between the germline ends. The V gene's germline CDR1 is SGHRS and CDR2 YFSETQ. This CDR3 has 15 amino acids. CDR3 sequence: CASSLVSATSYEQYF. The CDR3 nucleotides are TGCGCCAGCAGCTTGGTTTCCGCAACTTCCTACGAGCAGTACTTC.

This clone was observed once. The sample has other DNA sequences that encode this CDR3 too. The chain is built from TRBV5-1 and TRBJ1-1; D is possibly TRBD1 (5 bases). V lost 0 bases, J lost 5 bases, and 8 bases lay in between. The CDR3 consists of 13 residues. CDR1 is SGHRS, CDR2 YFSETQ, per germline. In nucleotides, the CDR3 is TGCGCCAGCAGCTTGGGGGGGGAAACTGAAGCTTTCTTT. Its translation is CASSLGGETEAFF. The variable domain in full, with the rest retrieved from reference TRBV5-1 and TRBJ1-1, is KAGVTQTPRYLIKTRGQQVTLSCSPISGHRSVSWYQQTPGQGLQFLFEYFSETQRNKGNFPGRFSGRQFSNSRSEMNVSTLELGDSALYLCASSLGGETEAFFGQGTRLTVV.